These 28 T cell receptor beta chains came from one sample sequenced in a study of OX40 agonist ivuxolimab in advanced cancers. Sequencing was performed with immunoSEQ multiplex PCR; in TCRdb, only in-frame clones are kept and a portion is missing. The sample carries approximately 27,000 clones, about 88% recorded once. The material sequenced was CD4+ or CD8+ T cells sorted from blood, taken in a trial of the OX40 agonist ivuxolimab. These receptors all come from an adult with an advanced solid tumor such as melanoma, head and neck, liver or kidney cancer.

This clone was counted a single time. V usage is TRBV5-4 and J usage is TRBJ2-5; the D gene is possibly TRBD2 (5 bases). This CDR3 is built from 14 residues. V gave up 4 bases and J gave up 3 bases, with 13 bases separating them. Germline CDR1 reads SGHNT; CDR2 reads YYREEE (reference sequence). The CDR3 region is CASSPTLVEETQYF. In nucleotides, the CDR3 is TGTGCCAGCAGCCCAACACTAGTCGAAGAGACCCAGTACTTC.

The V gene is TRBV7-9, the J gene TRBJ2-3, with a weak D call TRBD2 (6 bases). The CDR3 loop spans 16 amino acids. Between the trimmed V and J ends, which lost 1 base and 6 bases, there was a span of 17 bases. Germline V lookup: CDR1 SEHNR, CDR2 FQNEAQ (reference sequence). The CDR3 DNA sequence: TGTGCCAGCAGCTTAGATCCCCCAGCGGGTGAGGATACGCAGTATTTT. Translation gives CASSLDPPAGEDTQYF.

CDR3 loop: CASSKTTGFEQYF. Here the CDR3 DNA reads TGTGCCAGCAGTAAAACTACAGGGTTCGAGCAGTACTTC. The chain carries TRBV28 and TRBJ2-7; perhaps TRBD1 as D (6 bases). Germline lookup yields CDR1 MDHEN and CDR2 SYDVKM. V lost 5 bases and J 6 bases, leaving 14 bases between the germline ends. CDR3 length: 13 residues.

Here the CDR3 DNA reads TGCGCCAGCAGCCAAGGACTAGCGGGAGTTAATGAGCAGTTCTTC. It specifies CASSQGLAGVNEQFF. V gene TRBV4-1 combines with J gene TRBJ2-1; 12 positions agree with TRBD2. V lost 1 base and J lost 7; bases outside the gene matches: 2. The CDR3 has 15 residues. Germline CDR1 MGHRA, CDR2 YSYEKL.

The J gene is TRBJ2-1, the V gene TRBV6-4; D remains unclear. CDR1 and CDR2 from the germline V gene are MRHNA and SNTAGT. V was clipped by 0 bases and J by 2 bases, with 11 bases between them. The CDR3 consists of 16 residues. Here the CDR3 reads CASSDSKPPAYNEQFF. The CDR3 DNA sequence: TGTGCCAGCAGTGACTCGAAGCCCCCGGCCTACAATGAGCAGTTCTTC.

V is TRBV15 and J is TRBJ1-5; D not resolved. Germline loops: CDR1 LNHNV, CDR2 YYDKDF (reference sequence). The V end was cut by 1 base, the J end by 2 bases, with 3 bases between. This CDR3 region has 13 residues. CDR3 sequence: CATSRAGNQPQHF. The CDR3 DNA reads as TGTGCCACCAGCAGAGCGGGCAATCAGCCCCAGCATTTT.

The chain employs TRBV4-1 and TRBJ1-4, with D maybe TRBD1 (5 bases). Germline values: CDR1 MGHRA, CDR2 YSYEKL. V gave up 3 bases and J gave up 4 bases, with 12 bases separating them. CDR3 length: 15 residues. The CDR3 DNA is TGCGCCAGCAGCCAGGCTCCTGGGGGTAATGAAAAACTGTTTTTT. Translating it yields CASSQAPGGNEKLFF.

This chain uses TRBV28 with TRBJ2-1; no clear D. Trimming removed 7 bases from V and 7 bases from J, with 14 bases in between. Germline V gene sequence: CDR1 MDHEN, CDR2 SYDVKM. There are 13 residues in the CDR3. CDR3 loop: CASNSLSGNEQFF. The CDR3 nucleotides are TGTGCCAGCAACTCCTTGTCGGGTAATGAGCAGTTCTTC.

The chain recombines TRBV5-1 with TRBJ2-7; 9 nucleotides align to TRBD1. Losses at the gene ends were 3 bases for V and 2 bases for J; bases not matched to a gene: 3. The CDR3 runs to 14 residues. Germline V CDR1 and CDR2: SGHRS, YFSETQ. DNA of the CDR3: TGCGCCAGCAGCTGGGGACAGGGAACCTACGAGCAGTACTTC. Its translation is CASSWGQGTYEQYF.

This rearrangement joins TRBV7-3 to TRBJ2-2; D not certain. Germline V CDR1 and CDR2: SGHTA, FQGTGA. CDR3 length: 13 amino acids. Trimming took off 5 bases at V and 1 base at J, with 5 bases between the two ends. CDR3: CASSPMNTGELFF. DNA for the CDR3: TGTGCCAGCAGCCCCATGAACACCGGGGAGCTGTTTTTT.

The gene calls are TRBV2 and TRBJ2-3; D is perhaps TRBD2 (6 bases). This CDR3 is 17 amino acids long. Trimming took 1 base from V and 4 from J, leaving 18 bases between them. The germline gives CDR1 SNHLY, CDR2 FYNNEI. Here the CDR3 reads CASSEVEGLVSADTQYF. CDR3 coding DNA: TGTGCCAGCAGTGAAGTGGAGGGGTTGGTTTCCGCAGATACGCAGTATTTT.

The chain uses TRBV20-1 and TRBJ2-1; D remains unclear. V lost 2 bases, J lost 4 bases, and 3 bases lay in between. CDR3 length: 11 residues. The V gene's germline CDR1 is DFQATT and CDR2 SNEGSKA (reference sequence). In DNA, the CDR3 is TGCAGTGCTAGATGGTACAATGAGCAGTTCTTC. The encoded protein is CSARWYNEQFF.

This clone has a single count. The CDR3 spells CASSQTYFLTGTTYEQYF. CDR3 DNA: TGCGCCAGCAGCCAAACCTATTTCCTAACCGGGACAACTTACGAGCAGTACTTC. This chain uses TRBV4-1 with TRBJ2-7, with D possibly TRBD1 on 6 matching bases. Germline CDR1 MGHRA, CDR2 YSYEKL. This CDR3 is built from 18 residues. Trimming took off 2 bases at V and 4 bases at J, with 24 bases between the two ends.

The chain joins TRBV5-5 to TRBJ1-2; D may be TRBD1 (6 bases). V was cut by 0 bases and J by 8 bases, with 26 bases left in between. The CDR3 runs 18 residues. Germline CDR1 reads SGHKS; CDR2 reads YYEKEE (reference sequence). The CDR3 coding sequence is TGTGCCAGCAGCTTGGCTCCTATCCCCCCCGGGGGCTTGGACGGCTACACCTTC. Amino acid sequence: CASSLAPIPPGGLDGYTF.

The chain links TRBV27 to TRBJ2-1, with 16 bases matching TRBD2. Trimming took 6 bases from V and 3 from J; bases not matched to a gene: 11. Germline CDR1 reads MNHEY; CDR2 reads SMNVEV (reference sequence). There are 19 residues in the CDR3. The CDR3 is CASRSGTSGRVGGYNEQFF. The CDR3 DNA sequence: TGTGCCAGCAGATCCGGGACTAGCGGGAGGGTTGGCGGCTACAATGAGCAGTTCTTC.

As regards this clone: One junction end disagrees with the germline gene, perhaps due to a read error. The gene calls are TRBV7-7 and TRBJ2-3; maybe TRBD2 (6 bases). The CDR3 consists of 13 residues. Germline values: CDR1 SSHAT, CDR2 FNYEAQ (reference sequence). Here the CDR3 reads CASSSGGPDTQYF. CDR3 sequence (DNA): TGTGCTAGCAGCTCCGGGGGTCCAGATACGCAGTATTTT.

This clone was seen a single time. The V gene is TRBV29-1, the J gene TRBJ2-1; tentatively, D is TRBD2 (6 bases). CDR1 is SQVTM and CDR2 is ANQGSEA in the germline V gene. This CDR3 contains 11 residues. The ends were cut back, 7 bases at V and 8 bases at J, with 12 bases in the middle. The CDR3 nucleotides read TGCAGCGGATCAGGAGGGGATGAGCAGTTCTTC. Its translation: CSGSGGDEQFF.

CDR3 in amino acids: CASSPAKWDSANTGELFF. In DNA form, the CDR3 reads TGTGCCAGCAGCCCGGCAAAGTGGGACAGCGCGAACACCGGGGAGCTGTTTTTT. This sequence joins TRBV7-9 and TRBJ2-2; the match to TRBD1 covers 7 bases. Losses at the gene ends were 5 bases for V and 0 bases for J; bases not matched to a gene: 12. The germline CDR1 and CDR2 sequences are SEHNR and FQNEAQ (reference sequence). This CDR3 is built from 18 residues.

This clone was recorded only once. The genes are TRBV2 and TRBJ2-1, with 7 bases fitting TRBD2. Unmatched junction bases numbered 19, after V lost 6 bases and J lost 8 bases. The CDR3 consists of 17 residues. CDR1 and CDR2 from the germline V gene are SNHLY and FYNNEI. CDR3 sequence reads: CASRARGVAGVRDEQFF. The DNA for the CDR3 is TGTGCCAGCAGAGCAAGGGGAGTGGCGGGAGTCCGGGATGAGCAGTTCTTC.

The rearrangement joins TRBV27 to TRBJ2-7; 11 bases are shared with TRBD2. The CDR3 has 15 amino acids. The germline V gene encodes CDR1 MNHEY and CDR2 SMNVEV (reference sequence). V shed 1 base, J shed 3 bases, and the junction held 2 bases outside the gene matches. The CDR3 bases are TGTGCCAGCAGTTTATTAGGGACTAGCGGCTACGAGCAGTACTTC. It translates to CASSLLGTSGYEQYF.

The chain links TRBV19 to TRBJ2-7; possible D gene TRBD1, 6 bases. This CDR3 spans 14 amino acids. Germline assignment: CDR1 LNHDA and CDR2 SQIVND (reference sequence). V gave up 4 bases and J gave up 1 base, with 11 bases separating them. CDR3 sequence reads: CASSTSGQSYEQYF. The DNA for the CDR3 is TGTGCCAGTAGTACAAGCGGACAGTCCTACGAGCAGTACTTC.

J is TRBJ1-4 and V is TRBV29-1; TRBD1 is a possible D gene (6 bases). V shed 6 bases and J shed 0 bases, with 23 bases lying between them. The V gene's germline CDR1 is SQVTM and CDR2 ANQGSEA. This CDR3 region has 18 residues. The CDR3 reads CSVVPLTGRNPTNEKLFF. The CDR3, as DNA: TGCAGCGTGGTGCCCTTGACAGGACGCAATCCAACTAATGAAAAACTGTTTTTT. The whole variable domain, remainder taken from reference TRBV29-1 and TRBJ1-4, is SAVISQKPSRDICQRGTSLTIQCQVDSQVTMMFWYRQQPGQSLTLIATANQGSEATYESGFVIDKFPISRPNLTFSTLTVSNMSPEDSSIYLCSVVPLTGRNPTNEKLFFGSGTQLSVL.

The chain employs TRBV7-3 and TRBJ1-6; weak D call: TRBD1 (6 bases). This CDR3 contains 21 residues. Germline loops: CDR1 SGHTA, CDR2 FQGTGA. Trimming pared 1 base from V and 7 bases from J, leaving 29 bases between. CDR3 protein: CASSLIQWRLGRGQGNSPLHF. The CDR3 region has the DNA TGTGCCAGCAGCTTAATACAATGGCGGCTTGGGCGAGGGCAGGGGAATTCACCCCTCCACTTT.

DNA of the CDR3: TGTGCCAGCAGTTTATCGACTACAGTAAATCAGCCCCAGCATTTT. It yields the protein CASSLSTTVNQPQHF. This chain uses TRBV28 with TRBJ1-5; the D is unclear. The CDR3 is 15 amino acids. Germline values: CDR1 MDHEN, CDR2 SYDVKM. The V and J ends lost 1 base and 4 bases respectively, with 11 bases between them.

The chain's CDR3 is CASSRGGPQETQYF. CDR3 bases: TGTGCCAGCAGTCGGGGGGGGCCCCAAGAGACCCAGTACTTC. The V gene is TRBV7-7, the J gene TRBJ2-5; 8 nucleotides match TRBD2. Germline lookup yields CDR1 SSHAT and CDR2 FNYEAQ (reference sequence). This CDR3 has 14 residues. After removal of 6 bases from V and 1 base from J, the junction contained 4 bases not matched to a gene. Based on the CDR3 plus reference TRBV7-7 and TRBJ2-5, the full variable domain is GAGVSQSPRYKVTKRGQDVTLRCDPISSHATLYWYQQALGQGPEFLTYFNYEAQPDKSGLPSDRFSAERPEGSISTLTIQRTEQRDSAMYRCASSRGGPQETQYFGPGTRLLVL.

This clone has only a few counts. The rearrangement links TRBV28 to TRBJ1-4; D ambiguous. From germline, CDR1 is MDHEN and CDR2 SYDVKM. Trimming left V 7 bases short and J 10 bases short, with 13 bases between. CDR3 length: 12 amino acids. The CDR3 region has the DNA TGTGCCAGCACTCCTCCCCGGGGAAAACTGTTTTTT. Residues: CASTPPRGKLFF.

The chain couples TRBV27 to TRBJ2-7; D is perhaps TRBD2 (5 bases). The CDR3 has 14 amino acids. CDR1 is MNHEY, CDR2 SMNVEV, per germline (reference sequence). V was shortened by 8 bases and J by 1 base, with 15 bases between the two germline ends. CDR3 loop: CASAPWGASYEQYF. DNA of the CDR3: TGTGCCAGCGCCCCCTGGGGAGCTTCCTACGAGCAGTACTTC.

This clone appeared a few times. The genes are TRBV5-4 and TRBJ1-4, with TRBD1 as a possible D gene (5 bases). The V end lost 1 base, the J end lost 5 bases, and 9 bases lay between the germline ends. The CDR3 has 14 amino acids. Germline V gives CDR1 SGHNT, CDR2 YYREEE (reference sequence). Here the CDR3 reads CASSLWGTNEKLFF. The CDR3 DNA is TGTGCCAGCAGCTTGTGGGGGACGAATGAAAAACTGTTTTTT.